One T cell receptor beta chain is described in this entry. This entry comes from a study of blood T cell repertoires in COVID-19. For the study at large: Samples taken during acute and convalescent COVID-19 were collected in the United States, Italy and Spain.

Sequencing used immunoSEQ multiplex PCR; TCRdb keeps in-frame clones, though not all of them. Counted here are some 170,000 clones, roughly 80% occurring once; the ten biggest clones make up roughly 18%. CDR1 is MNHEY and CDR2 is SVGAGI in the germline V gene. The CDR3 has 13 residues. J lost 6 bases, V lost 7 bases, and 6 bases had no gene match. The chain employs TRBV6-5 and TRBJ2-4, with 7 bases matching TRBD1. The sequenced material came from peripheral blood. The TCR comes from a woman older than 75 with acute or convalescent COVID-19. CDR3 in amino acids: CASTATGRNIQYF. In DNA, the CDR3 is TGTGCCAGCACCGCGACAGGGCGAAACATTCAGTACTTC.